A selection of T cell receptor delta chains follows, all from one sample in a study of gamma-delta T cells after stem cell transplantation. TCRdb re-processed the RT-PCR reads via CATT. This table holds 450 to 600 delta-chain clones, roughly 17% found once. Sequenced material: gamma-delta T cells. All receptors come from a human donor. It is not recorded whose cells these are; they may come from a transplant donor. Both conserved end residues are part of each CDR3. A D gene is named only where the DNA matches it firmly. Clone size is shown for a subset of rows, as once, few, many or a class of expanded clone.

D: TRDD3; V: TRDV2; size: hyperexpanded; J: TRDJ1; DNA: TGTGCCTGTGACACCGTACTGGGGCGACAACAAAACGATAAACTCATCTTT; CDR3: CACDTVLGRQQNDKLIF
D: TRDD3; V: TRDV2; size: NA; J: TRDJ1; DNA: TGTGCCTGTGACCTATTGATTGGGGGATCTACGTACACCGATAAACTCATCTTT; CDR3: CACDLLIGGSTYTDKLIF
D: TRDD3; V: TRDV1; size: medium-sized; J: TRDJ1; DNA: TGTGCTCTTGGGGAACTGGCGCCCTTAGGGGATACGATGGAACTCATCTTT; CDR3: CALGELAPLGDTMELIF
D: NA; V: TRAV29/DV5; size: medium-sized; J: TRDJ1; DNA: TGTGCAGCAAGTGGGGTGGGGGGGACCGATAAACTCATCTTT; CDR3: CAASGVGGTDKLIF
D: TRDD3; V: TRDV2; size: NA; J: TRDJ1; DNA: TGTGCCTGTGACGACGTACTGGGGGATACCGATAAACTCATCTTT; CDR3: CACDDVLGDTDKLIF
D: NA; V: TRDV2; size: large; J: TRDJ1; DNA: TGTGCCTGTGATGGGGTAGGTGGGCTCCCGAGAAAACTCATCTTT; CDR3: CACDGVGGLPRKLIF
D: TRDD3; V: TRDV2; size: large; J: TRDJ3; DNA: TGTGCCTGTGACCGTATCTCTACTGGGGACACCTCCTGGGACACCCGACAGATGTTTTTC; CDR3: CACDRISTGDTSWDTRQMFF
D: TRDD3; V: TRDV2; size: large; J: TRDJ3; DNA: TGTGCCTGTGACAAAGTCGGGCCTTCCCGAGGTACTGGGGGATCTACCTGGGACACCCGACAGATGTTTTTC; CDR3: CACDKVGPSRGTGGSTWDTRQMFF
D: TRDD3; V: TRDV2; size: NA; J: TRDJ1; DNA: TGTGCCTGTGACCAAGTACTGGGGGATACAAGGTACACCGATAAACTCATCTTT; CDR3: CACDQVLGDTRYTDKLIF
D: NA; V: TRDV2; size: hyperexpanded; J: TRDJ1; DNA: TGTGCCTGCTTTCGGATACAGACCGATAAACTCATCTTT; CDR3: CACFRIQTDKLIF
D: TRDD3; V: TRDV1; size: large; J: TRDJ1; DNA: TGTGCTCTTGGGGAACTTCCCCCTGGGGGATACACGTACACCGATAAACTCATCTTT; CDR3: CALGELPPGGYTYTDKLIF
D: TRDD3; V: TRDV2; size: medium-sized; J: TRDJ2; DNA: TGTGCCTGTGACACTATGAGTACTGGGGGATCAGCACAACTCTTCTTT; CDR3: CACDTMSTGGSAQLFF
D: TRDD3; V: TRDV2; size: large; J: TRDJ1; DNA: TGTGCCTGTGACACCGTTTCCAAACTGGGGGATACCACCGATAAACTCATCTTT; CDR3: CACDTVSKLGDTTDKLIF
D: NA; V: TRDV1; size: few; J: TRDJ1; DNA: TGTGCTCTTGGGGACGAAGGTTGGGATGTCACCGATAAACTCATCTTT; CDR3: CALGDEGWDVTDKLIF
D: NA; V: TRDV2; size: few; J: TRDJ1; DNA: TGTGCCTGTGACACCGTGGGGATTCCCCGGATGAACACCGATAAACTCATCTTT; CDR3: CACDTVGIPRMNTDKLIF
D: NA; V: TRDV2; size: NA; J: TRDJ1; DNA: TGTGCCTGTGACCCTCTTATGCCAGACACCGATAAACTCATCTTT; CDR3: CACDPLMPDTDKLIF
D: TRDD3; V: TRDV2; size: large; J: TRDJ1; DNA: TGTGCCTGTGACCGACTGGGGCCTCGCCGGGGGGTCCTCGATAAACTCATCTTT; CDR3: CACDRLGPRRGVLDKLIF
D: TRDD3; V: TRDV2; size: large; J: TRDJ3; DNA: TGTGCCTGTGACCCTACTGGGACTGGGGGACTCGAACGGGACTGGGACACCCGACAGATGTTTTTC; CDR3: CACDPTGTGGLERDWDTRQMFF
D: TRDD3; V: TRDV1; size: few; J: TRDJ3; DNA: TGTGCTCTTGGGGAAACATCCAACGACCAGGTACTGGGGGATCCAAGCTCCTGGGACACCCGACAGATGTTTTTC; CDR3: CALGETSNDQVLGDPSSWDTRQMFF
D: NA; V: TRDV1; size: NA; J: TRDJ1; DNA: TGTGCTCTTGGGGAGTTTCCTGTCGGGTGCTGGTACACCGATAAACTCATCTTT; CDR3: CALGEFPVGCWYTDKLIF
D: NA; V: TRDV2; size: large; J: TRDJ1; DNA: TGTGCCTGTGACCCTGTACAACCGTACACCGATAAACTCATCTTT; CDR3: CACDPVQPYTDKLIF
D: TRDD3; V: TRDV2; size: large; J: TRDJ1; DNA: TGTGCCTGTGACACCGTGGGACTGGGGGATACAAATGGTAAACTCATCTTT; CDR3: CACDTVGLGDTNGKLIF
D: TRDD3; V: TRDV2; size: NA; J: TRDJ3; DNA: TGTGCCTGTGACACGAGCCTACTGGGGGGTAACATCTCCTGGGACACCCGACAGATGTTTTTC; CDR3: CACDTSLLGGNISWDTRQMFF
D: NA; V: TRDV2; size: NA; J: TRDJ1; DNA: TGTGCCTGTGACACCGTTACCGCCAGATCCACCGATAAACTCATCTTT; CDR3: CACDTVTARSTDKLIF
D: TRDD3; V: TRDV2; size: hyperexpanded; J: TRDJ1; DNA: TGTGCCTGTGACAAACTGGGGGATAAGGGGTACACCGATAAACTCATCTTT; CDR3: CACDKLGDKGYTDKLIF
D: TRDD3; V: TRDV2; size: hyperexpanded; J: TRDJ1; DNA: TGTGCCTGTGACAGGCTTGGGGGATCGGATTTTCGCACCGATAAACTCATCTTT; CDR3: CACDRLGGSDFRTDKLIF
D: TRDD3; V: TRDV2; size: few; J: TRDJ3; DNA: TGTGCCTGTGACACGACTGGGGGATCTACCTGGGACACCCGACAGATGTTTTTC; CDR3: CACDTTGGSTWDTRQMFF
D: NA; V: TRDV1; size: large; J: TRDJ1; DNA: TGTGCTCTTGGCTCTGGGGCAGGGCTTAAACTCATCTTT; CDR3: CALGSGAGLKLIF
D: TRDD3; V: TRDV2; size: hyperexpanded; J: TRDJ3; DNA: TGTGCCTGTGACACGACTGGGGGACGCTCCTGGGACACCCGACAGATGTTTTTC; CDR3: CACDTTGGRSWDTRQMFF
D: NA; V: TRDV2; size: NA; J: TRDJ1; DNA: TGTGCCTGTGACACGCTCTTGAAAGGGGAGAGTAAACTCATCTTT; CDR3: CACDTLLKGESKLIF
D: TRDD3; V: TRDV2; size: NA; J: TRDJ1; DNA: TGTGCCTGTGACCTACTGGGGGATAAGGGGTACACCGATAAACTCATCTTT; CDR3: CACDLLGDKGYTDKLIF